The 23 T cell receptor beta chains listed next were all sequenced from one sample in a study of CD8 T cells in ankylosing spondylitis. TCRdb called the 5' RACE reads again in MiXCR, with one record for every CDR3 protein. The sample includes 35,000 to 45,000 distinct CDR3 sequences, approximately 10% seen only once; the top ten take around 1.5%. The sequenced sample consisted of blood, either unsorted or a sorted T cell fraction (not recorded which). The receptors were gathered from a male donor with ankylosing spondylitis or in good health (not recorded which).

This clonotype was found many times. This chain connects TRBV2 to TRBJ1-5; no reliable D call. V lost 6 bases and J lost 4, with 10 bases in between. There are 13 residues in the CDR3. Germline loops: CDR1 SNHLY, CDR2 FYNNEI. Here the CDR3 DNA reads TGTGCCAGCAGGCTGGGATTAAATCAGCCCCAGCATTTT. As protein: CASRLGLNQPQHF. Full variable domain (rest looked up from reference TRBV2 and TRBJ1-5): EPEVTQTPSHQVTQMGQEVILRCVPISNHLYFYWYRQILGQKVEFLVSFYNNEISEKSEIFDDQFSVERPDGSNFTLKIRSTKLEDSAMYFCASRLGLNQPQHFGDGTRLSIL.

This clonotype was counted between two and nine times. V gene TRBV6-1 combines with J gene TRBJ1-1, with D uncertain. The CDR3 runs to 13 residues. Germline V gene lookup returns CDR1 MNHNS and CDR2 SASEGT. The V end lost 6 bases, the J end lost 2 bases, and 10 bases lay between the germline ends. As DNA, the CDR3 is TGTGCCAGCAGATGGGAGAGAAACACTGAAGCTTTCTTT. Translated, it gives CASRWERNTEAFF.

This clonotype came up a few times. The rearrangement joins TRBV5-1 to TRBJ2-5; perhaps TRBD2 as D (5 bases). Germline V CDR1 and CDR2: SGHRS, YFSETQ. The CDR3 runs to 14 residues. V was shortened by 5 bases and J by 2 bases, with 13 bases between the two germline ends. The CDR3 spells CASSQRTEQETQYF. Written as DNA, the CDR3 is TGCGCCAGCAGTCAGCGGACGGAACAAGAGACCCAGTACTTC.

This clonotype was recorded many times. J is TRBJ2-7 and V is TRBV28; D is unresolved. Looked up from germline, CDR1 is MDHEN and CDR2 is SYDVKM. The CDR3 spans 12 residues. Trimming stripped 5 bases from V and 3 bases from J, with 8 bases between. CDR3 protein: CASSRADYEQYF. The CDR3 coding sequence is TGTGCCAGCAGTCGAGCTGACTACGAGCAGTACTTC.

The chain has TRBV28 and TRBJ2-7, with a possible D match to TRBD2 (6 bases). This CDR3 is 14 amino acids long. V lost 6 bases, J lost 3 bases, and 15 bases lay in between. Germline values: CDR1 MDHEN, CDR2 SYDVKM. DNA of the CDR3: TGTGCCAGCAGGTCCGGGGGACTGAACTACGAGCAGTACTTC. Protein sequence: CASRSGGLNYEQYF.

The table lists this clonotype with many counts. The chain has TRBV25-1 and TRBJ1-5, with D possibly being TRBD1 (6 bases). Deletions cut 4 bases from V and 0 bases from J, with 16 bases between. Germline V gene lookup returns CDR1 MGHDK and CDR2 SYGVNS. The CDR3 is made up of 17 amino acids. CDR3 sequence reads: CASSGGQGTNSNQPQHF. The CDR3, as DNA: TGTGCCAGCAGTGGGGGGCAGGGAACAAATAGCAATCAGCCCCAGCATTTT. Full variable domain (missing parts from reference TRBV25-1 and TRBJ1-5): EADIYQTPRYLVIGTGKKITLECSQTMGHDKMYWYQQDPGMELHLIHYSYGVNSTEKGDLSSESTVSRIRTEHFPLTLESARPSHTSQYLCASSGGQGTNSNQPQHFGDGTRLSIL.

The J gene is TRBJ1-2, the V gene TRBV20-1; possibly TRBD1 for D (5 bases). CDR1 is DFQATT and CDR2 is SNEGSKA in the germline V gene (reference sequence). The CDR3 runs 14 residues. V was trimmed by 5 bases and J by 8 bases, leaving 21 bases between them. As DNA, the CDR3 is TGCAGTGCTCTTCCCGGGACTTCCCGGGTGGGCTACACCTTC. Protein product: CSALPGTSRVGYTF.

This clonotype has at least ten counts. The J gene is TRBJ1-1, the V gene TRBV5-1; 8 bases line up with TRBD1. The CDR3 spans 16 residues. With V trimmed by 7 bases and J by 0 bases, 11 bases remained unmatched. Germline CDR1 SGHRS, CDR2 YFSETQ. As DNA, the CDR3 is TGCGCCAGCCGGACAGGGATCCGGTCCATGAACACTGAAGCTTTCTTT. Translation gives CASRTGIRSMNTEAFF.

This clonotype has a handful of counts. V gene TRBV5-1 combines with J gene TRBJ1-1, with D possibly being TRBD1 (6 bases). The CDR3 covers 15 residues. V lost 5 bases, J lost 3 bases, and 17 bases lay in between. CDR1 and CDR2 from the germline V gene are SGHRS and YFSETQ. CDR3 sequence (DNA): TGCGCCAGCAGTCCTGGACAGCCGGGGGACACTGAAGCTTTCTTT. This gives the protein CASSPGQPGDTEAFF.

In its sample, this clonotype was seen many times. The chain has TRBV18 and TRBJ2-7, with 7 bases matching TRBD1. Germline values: CDR1 KGHSH, CDR2 LQKENI. V was clipped by 6 bases and J by 0 bases; unmatched bases: 14. The CDR3 is 17 amino acids. In nucleotides, the CDR3 is TGTGCCAGCTCTGATGGGACAGTACCTACCCACTCCTACGAGCAGTACTTC. This translates into CASSDGTVPTHSYEQYF.

In its sample, this clonotype was seen a few times. This rearrangement joins TRBV20-1 to TRBJ1-6; TRBD1 aligns across 7 bases. V shed 1 base and J 8 bases; nucleotides not matched to a gene: 8. Germline CDR1 DFQATT, CDR2 SNEGSKA (reference sequence). The length of the CDR3 is 15 residues. CDR3 residues: CSARGEGGGYSPLHF. As DNA, the CDR3 is TGCAGTGCTAGAGGTGAAGGGGGCGGCTATTCACCCCTCCACTTT.

This clonotype was counted ten times or more. This chain links TRBV12-3 or TRBV12-4 with TRBJ2-1, with D hard to call. V was pared by 5 bases and J by 3 bases, with 11 bases between. The CDR3 has 14 amino acids. CDR3 coding DNA: TGTGCCAGCAGTCATATTAGGGACTACAATGAGCAGTTCTTC. Its protein product is CASSHIRDYNEQFF.

This rearrangement joins TRBV2 to TRBJ2-2; tentatively, D is TRBD2 (5 bases). CDR1 is SNHLY, CDR2 FYNNEI, per germline. CDR3 size: 13 residues. The CDR3 reads CCSSVTNTGELFF. CDR3 coding DNA: TGTTGTAGTAGCGTAACGAACACCGGGGAGCTGTTTTTT.

The rearrangement joins TRBV18 to TRBJ2-1; a possible D gene is TRBD2 (6 bases). The CDR3 consists of 17 residues. Germline CDR1 and CDR2: KGHSH and LQKENI. The V and J ends lost 5 bases and 3 bases respectively, with 20 bases between them. This CDR3 reads CASSTPRSGVGYNEQFF. CDR3 nucleotide sequence: TGTGCCAGCTCAACTCCCAGATCGGGGGTAGGCTACAATGAGCAGTTCTTC.

V is TRBV30 and J is TRBJ1-1; D is unresolved. V was clipped by 0 bases and J by 5 bases, with 10 bases between them. The CDR3 runs 13 residues. Germline lookup yields CDR1 GTSNPN and CDR2 SVGIG (reference sequence). The CDR3 nucleotides are TGTGCCTGGAGTGTAGTGGCTGGGACTGAAGCTTTCTTT. This gives the protein CAWSVVAGTEAFF.

This clonotype was found many times. The V call is TRBV11-1, the J call TRBJ2-2, with 12 bases that match TRBD1. Germline V lookup: CDR1 SGHAT, CDR2 FQDESV (reference sequence). This CDR3 comprises 18 residues. The trim removed 5 bases at V and 4 bases at J, leaving 11 bases unmatched. This CDR3 reads CASSARTGTGGITGELFF. DNA for the CDR3: TGTGCCAGCAGCGCACGTACCGGGACAGGGGGCATCACCGGGGAGCTGTTTTTT.

This clonotype was recorded at least ten times. The V call is TRBV12-3 or TRBV12-4, the J call TRBJ1-1, with 9 bases aligning to TRBD1. CDR3 length: 13 amino acids. After removal of 3 bases from V and 7 bases from J, the junction contained 3 bases not matched to a gene. The CDR3 here is CASSFTGGFEAFF. DNA of the CDR3: TGTGCCAGCAGTTTCACAGGGGGCTTTGAAGCTTTCTTT.

In its sample, this clonotype was seen many times. CDR3 DNA: TGCGCCAGCAGCTTGGCCCCGGACTGGAACACTGAAGCTTTCTTT. This encodes CASSLAPDWNTEAFF. The chain is built from TRBV5-1 and TRBJ1-1; unclear D gene. The CDR3 has 15 amino acids. Trimming cost V 0 bases and J 1 base, with 10 bases left between them. Germline assignment: CDR1 SGHRS and CDR2 YFSETQ.

This clonotype was seen repeatedly, ten times or more. The chain carries TRBV20-1 and TRBJ1-2, with unresolved D. The CDR3 covers 11 residues. CDR1 and CDR2 (germline): DFQATT, SNEGSKA (reference sequence). V gave up 6 bases and J gave up 8 bases, with 13 bases separating them. Here the CDR3 DNA reads TGCAGTGCGAGGGAGATCTCCGGCTACACCTTC. Its protein product is CSAREISGYTF.

About this clonotype: This may come from a read error, since a much larger clone is one base off. The chain couples TRBV20-1 to TRBJ1-2, with a possible D match to TRBD1 (5 bases). CDR1 is DFQATT, CDR2 SNEGSKA, per germline (reference sequence). The CDR3 runs to 13 residues. V was pared by 3 bases and J by 9 bases, with 17 bases between. The CDR3 DNA follows: TGCAGTGCTAGTCATCGCCAGGGTTATAGCTACACCTTC. This sequence encodes CSASHRQGYSYTF.

This clonotype was seen a few times. The chain links TRBV3-1 to TRBJ1-1; D gene ambiguous. V lost 1 base and J lost 8, with 11 bases in between. This CDR3 is 13 amino acids long. Per germline, CDR1 LGHDT and CDR2 YNNKEL (reference sequence). The CDR3 region has the DNA TGTGCCAGCAGCCAAGTAGGTCAGAGAGAAGCTTTCTTT. This codes for CASSQVGQREAFF.

This clonotype was recorded a few times. This rearrangement joins TRBV19 to TRBJ1-5; no reliable D call. Trimming shortened V by 7 bases and J by 3 bases, and 10 bases separated the two germline ends. This CDR3 is 13 amino acids long. Germline CDR1 reads LNHDA; CDR2 reads SQIVND (reference sequence). In nucleotides, the CDR3 is TGTGCCAGTACCGGGGTTAACAATCAGCCCCAGCATTTT. Translation: CASTGVNNQPQHF.

This clonotype occurred many times. The CDR3 here is CASSALQGDTGELFF. CDR3 bases: TGCGCCAGCAGCGCGCTACAGGGGGACACCGGGGAGCTGTTTTTT. The rearrangement uses TRBV5-1 and TRBJ2-2; 8 bases align to TRBD1. J gave up 3 bases and V 4 bases, and 5 bases lay outside the gene matches. The CDR3 has 15 amino acids. Germline-derived CDR1 and CDR2 are SGHRS and YFSETQ.